This entry lists 2 T cell receptor beta chains sequenced from one sample in a study of blood T cell repertoires in COVID-19. Using immunoSEQ multiplex PCR, the repertoire was profiled, and TCRdb retains in-frame clones only, with some absent. Of fewer than 350,000 clones in the sample, 75% to 85% were seen once. Sequencing was done on a sample of peripheral blood. Receptors originate from a human donor in a cohort sampled during active COVID-19.

This clone was detected a few times. The V and J genes are TRBV27 and TRBJ2-1, with D possibly TRBD2 on 6 matching bases. Germline CDR1 is MNHEY and CDR2 is SMNVEV (reference sequence). Trimming removed 7 bases at V and 0 bases at J, with 19 bases between. CDR3 length equals 17 residues. The CDR3 loop reads CASKWGRPQSSYNEQFF. CDR3 bases: TGTGCCAGCAAATGGGGGAGGCCTCAAAGCTCCTACAATGAGCAGTTCTTC.

V usage is TRBV19 and J usage is TRBJ2-7; TRBD1 matches at 8 bases. V shed 7 bases and J 1 base; nucleotides not matched to a gene: 6. The CDR3 totals 14 residues. From germline, CDR1 is LNHDA and CDR2 SQIVND (reference sequence). CDR3 in amino acids: CASMETGESYEQYF. As DNA, the CDR3 is TGTGCCAGTATGGAGACAGGGGAGTCCTACGAGCAGTACTTC. The full variable domain, its missing parts supplied by reference TRBV19 and TRBJ2-7, is DGGITQSPKYLFRKEGQNVTLSCEQNLNHDAMYWYRQDPGQGLRLIYYSQIVNDFQKGDIAEGYSVSREKKESFPLTVTSAQKNPTAFYLCASMETGESYEQYFGPGTRLTVT.